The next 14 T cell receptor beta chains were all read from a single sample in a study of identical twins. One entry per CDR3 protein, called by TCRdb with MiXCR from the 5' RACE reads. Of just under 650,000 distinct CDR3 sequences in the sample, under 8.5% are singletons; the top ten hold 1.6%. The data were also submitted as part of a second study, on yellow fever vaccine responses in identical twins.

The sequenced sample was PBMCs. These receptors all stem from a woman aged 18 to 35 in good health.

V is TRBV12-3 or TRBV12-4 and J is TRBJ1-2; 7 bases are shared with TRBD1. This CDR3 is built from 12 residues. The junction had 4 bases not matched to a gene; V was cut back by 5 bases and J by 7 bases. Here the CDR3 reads CASSQDRAGYTF. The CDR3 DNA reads TGTGCCAGCAGTCAAGACAGGGCTGGCTACACCTTC.

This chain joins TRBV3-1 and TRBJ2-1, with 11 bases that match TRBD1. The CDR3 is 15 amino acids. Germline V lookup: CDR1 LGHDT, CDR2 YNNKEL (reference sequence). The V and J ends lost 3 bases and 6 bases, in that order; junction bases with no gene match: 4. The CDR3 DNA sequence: TGTGCCAGCAGCCAGATCGGGACAGGGGGCAATGAGCAGTTCTTC. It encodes CASSQIGTGGNEQFF.

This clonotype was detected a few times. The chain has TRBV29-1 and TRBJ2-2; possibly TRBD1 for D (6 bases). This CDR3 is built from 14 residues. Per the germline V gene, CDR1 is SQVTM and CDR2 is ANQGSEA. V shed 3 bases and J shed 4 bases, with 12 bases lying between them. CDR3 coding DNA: TGCAGCGTTGACAGGGGAAGAAGCACCGGGGAGCTGTTTTTT. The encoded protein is CSVDRGRSTGELFF.

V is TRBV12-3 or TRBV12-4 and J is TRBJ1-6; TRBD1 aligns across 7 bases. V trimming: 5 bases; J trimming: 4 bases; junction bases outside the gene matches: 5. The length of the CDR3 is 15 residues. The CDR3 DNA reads TGTGCCAGCAGTCCGGCCAGGGGGTATAATTCACCCCTCCACTTT. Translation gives CASSPARGYNSPLHF.

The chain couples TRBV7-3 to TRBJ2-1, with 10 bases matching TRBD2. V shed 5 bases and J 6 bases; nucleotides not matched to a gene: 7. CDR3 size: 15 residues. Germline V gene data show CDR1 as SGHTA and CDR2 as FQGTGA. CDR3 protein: CASSVSSGSSNEQFF. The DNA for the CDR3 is TGTGCCAGCAGCGTTTCTAGCGGGAGTAGCAATGAGCAGTTCTTC.

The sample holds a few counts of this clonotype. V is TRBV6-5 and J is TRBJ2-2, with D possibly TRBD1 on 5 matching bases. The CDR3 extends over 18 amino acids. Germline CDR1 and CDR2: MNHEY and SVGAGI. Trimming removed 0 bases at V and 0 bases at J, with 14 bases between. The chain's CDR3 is CASSYSGQQSSNTGELFF. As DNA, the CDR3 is TGTGCCAGCAGTTACTCTGGACAACAATCATCGAACACCGGGGAGCTGTTTTTT.

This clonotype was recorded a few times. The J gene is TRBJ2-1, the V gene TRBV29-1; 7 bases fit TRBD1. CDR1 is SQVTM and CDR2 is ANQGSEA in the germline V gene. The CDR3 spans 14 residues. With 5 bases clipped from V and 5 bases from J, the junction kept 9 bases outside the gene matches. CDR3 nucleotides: TGCAGCGTTCAGGGGGACAGATGGGACAATGAGCAGTTCTTC. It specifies CSVQGDRWDNEQFF.

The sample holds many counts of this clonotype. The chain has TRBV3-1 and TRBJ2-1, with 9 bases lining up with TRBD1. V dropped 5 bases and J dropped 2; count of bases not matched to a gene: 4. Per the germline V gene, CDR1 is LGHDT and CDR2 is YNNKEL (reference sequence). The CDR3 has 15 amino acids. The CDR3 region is CASSSTGGAYNEQFF. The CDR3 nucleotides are TGTGCCAGCAGCTCGACAGGGGGGGCCTACAATGAGCAGTTCTTC.

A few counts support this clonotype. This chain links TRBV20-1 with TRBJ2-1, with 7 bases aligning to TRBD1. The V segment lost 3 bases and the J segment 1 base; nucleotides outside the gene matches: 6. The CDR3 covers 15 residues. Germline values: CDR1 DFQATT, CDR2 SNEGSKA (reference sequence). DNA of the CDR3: TGCAGTGCTAGTGACGGGACAGCATCCTACAATGAGCAGTTCTTC. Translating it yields CSASDGTASYNEQFF.

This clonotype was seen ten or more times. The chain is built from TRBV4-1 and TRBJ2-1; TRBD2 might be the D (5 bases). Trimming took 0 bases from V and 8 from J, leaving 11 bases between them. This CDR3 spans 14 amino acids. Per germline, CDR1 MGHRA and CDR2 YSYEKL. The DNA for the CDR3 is TGCGCCAGCAGCCAAGAGCCGGGGTTGGATGAGCAGTTCTTC. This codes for CASSQEPGLDEQFF.

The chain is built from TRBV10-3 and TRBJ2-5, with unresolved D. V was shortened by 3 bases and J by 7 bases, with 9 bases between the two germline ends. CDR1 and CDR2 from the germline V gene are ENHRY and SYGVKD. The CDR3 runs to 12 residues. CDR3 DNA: TGTGCCATCAGTGACATAGATTTGACCCAGTACTTC. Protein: CAISDIDLTQYF.

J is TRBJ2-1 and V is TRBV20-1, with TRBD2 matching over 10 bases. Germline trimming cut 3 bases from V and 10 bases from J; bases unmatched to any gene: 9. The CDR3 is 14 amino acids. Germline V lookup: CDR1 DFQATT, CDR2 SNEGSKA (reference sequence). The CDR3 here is CSARRNQLAGEQFF. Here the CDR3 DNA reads TGCAGTGCTAGGCGGAACCAACTAGCGGGGGAGCAGTTCTTC.

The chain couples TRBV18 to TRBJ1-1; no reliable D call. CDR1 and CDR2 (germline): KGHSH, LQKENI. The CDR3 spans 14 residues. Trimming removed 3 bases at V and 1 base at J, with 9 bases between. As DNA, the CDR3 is TGTGCCAGCTCACCCAGCATGGCGAACACTGAAGCTTTCTTT. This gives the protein CASSPSMANTEAFF.

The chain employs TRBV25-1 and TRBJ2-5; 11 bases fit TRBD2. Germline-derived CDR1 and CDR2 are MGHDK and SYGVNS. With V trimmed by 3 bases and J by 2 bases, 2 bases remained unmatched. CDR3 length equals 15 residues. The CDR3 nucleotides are TGTGCCAGCAGTGAGGGACTAGCGGCTCAAGAGACCCAGTACTTC. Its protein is CASSEGLAAQETQYF.